Below are 32 T cell receptor beta chains sequenced from a single sample in a study of cytomegalovirus exposure and HLA in healthy donors. In the PCR, 60 Vbeta and 13 Jbeta primers were used. The table came from immunoSEQ multiplex PCR; TCRdb's copy has only in-frame clones and leaves some out. This sample has a few hundred thousand clones, with 70% to 85% found just once. The sample was PBMCs. These receptors came from a woman aged 40 to 49 in good health and CMV-seronegative.

This clone was observed once. V is TRBV4-1 and J is TRBJ2-7, with D tentatively TRBD2 (6 bases). The length of the CDR3 is 15 residues. V dropped 3 bases and J dropped 1 base, with 13 bases sitting between them. Germline CDR1 reads MGHRA; CDR2 reads YSYEKL. Here the CDR3 DNA reads TGCGCCAGCAGCCAGCTACTAGGGACTTCCTACGAGCAGTACTTC. Translation: CASSQLLGTSYEQYF.

The CDR3 region has the DNA TGTGCCAGAAGCTTCTATCAAAGGGGAGACAGGGCTGATGAGCAGTTCTTC. It encodes CARSFYQRGDRADEQFF. The chain joins TRBV7-5 to TRBJ2-1; the tabulated D call, TRBD1, remains unverified against the DNA. TRBV7-5 is tagged as a pseudogene. The CDR3 extends over 17 amino acids.

The chain is built from TRBV5-1 and TRBJ2-5; D is perhaps TRBD1 (6 bases). Germline-derived CDR1 and CDR2 are SGHRS and YFSETQ. The CDR3 is 14 residues long. The V and J ends lost 4 bases and 2 bases respectively, with 12 bases between them. CDR3 in amino acids: CASSIGQHQETQYF. CDR3 in DNA: TGCGCCAGCAGCATCGGACAGCATCAAGAGACCCAGTACTTC.

CDR3 sequence (DNA): TGTGCCAGCAGCTTTCTTTCAGGGCAGGGTCTCACCGGGGAGCTGTTTTTT. Translated: CASSFLSGQGLTGELFF. The chain carries TRBV7-9 and TRBJ2-2; D might be TRBD1 (5 bases). The CDR3 is 17 residues long. Germline lookup yields CDR1 SEHNR and CDR2 FQNEAQ (reference sequence). The V end was cut by 3 bases, the J end by 4 bases, with 18 bases between.

This rearrangement joins TRBV5-1 to TRBJ1-1, with 8 bases aligning to TRBD1. The ends lost 4 bases at V and 0 bases at J; junction bases unmatched: 8. Germline V gene lookup returns CDR1 SGHRS and CDR2 YFSETQ. The CDR3 runs 16 residues. CDR3 nucleotides: TGCGCCAGCAGCAGTACAGGGGGGGGAATGAACACTGAAGCTTTCTTT. Translation gives CASSSTGGGMNTEAFF.

The chain recombines TRBV7-3 with TRBJ1-5; TRBD1 might be the D (6 bases). Trimming pared 5 bases from V and 4 bases from J, leaving 15 bases between. Per the germline V gene, CDR1 is SGHTA and CDR2 is FQGTGA. CDR3 length equals 15 residues. The CDR3 sequence is CASSPIGQKNQPQHF. Here the CDR3 DNA reads TGTGCCAGCAGCCCAATCGGACAGAAAAATCAGCCCCAGCATTTT.

This clone appeared a few times. This chain uses TRBV18 with TRBJ2-7, with a weak D call TRBD2 (5 bases). Germline CDR1 is KGHSH and CDR2 is LQKENI. The CDR3 is 13 residues long. Trimming removed 5 bases at V and 6 bases at J, with 14 bases between. The DNA for the CDR3 is TGTGCCAGCTCAGGCCGGGAAAACGGCGAGCAGTACTTC. It encodes CASSGRENGEQYF.

This clone was observed a few times. The rearrangement joins TRBV21-1 to TRBJ1-4. TRBV21-1 is marked as a pseudogene. The CDR3 covers 14 residues. The DNA for the CDR3 is TGTGCCAGGGAGAAACTGCCCCCCGATGAAAAACTGTTTTTT. Amino acid sequence: CAREKLPPDEKLFF.

This chain connects TRBV28 to TRBJ2-1, with D possibly TRBD2 on 6 matching bases. Germline V gene data show CDR1 as MDHEN and CDR2 as SYDVKM. The CDR3 runs 16 residues. With 7 bases removed from V and 7 bases from J, the gap between germline ends came to 23 bases. The CDR3 loop reads CASIPLARKEGNEQFF. CDR3 nucleotides: TGTGCCAGCATCCCACTAGCAAGAAAAGAGGGGAATGAGCAGTTCTTC. The full variable domain, its missing parts supplied by reference TRBV28 and TRBJ2-1, is DVKVTQSSRYLVKRTGEKVFLECVQDMDHENMFWYRQDPGLGLRLIYFSYDVKMKEKGDIPEGYSVSREKKERFSLILESASTNQTSMYLCASIPLARKEGNEQFFGPGTRLTVL.

This chain uses TRBV13 with TRBJ1-6; tentatively, D is TRBD1 (5 bases). CDR1 is PRHDT, CDR2 FYEKMQ, per germline (reference sequence). V dropped 3 bases and J dropped 8 bases, with 17 bases sitting between them. The CDR3 is 16 residues long. Here the CDR3 DNA reads TGTGCCAGCAGCTTTGCGGCGGGGGACCTTCATTCACCCCTCCACTTT. It is translated as CASSFAAGDLHSPLHF.

The chain has TRBV6-1 and TRBJ1-2, with 7 positions matching TRBD1. Germline values: CDR1 MNHNS, CDR2 SASEGT. The CDR3 spans 14 residues. Trimming took 4 bases from V and 5 from J; bases not matched to a gene: 7. The CDR3 DNA follows: TGTGCCAGCAGTGCCGGGACAGCAAGTTATGGCTACACCTTC. This translates into CASSAGTASYGYTF.

The V call is TRBV7-2, the J call TRBJ2-5; maybe TRBD2 (6 bases). CDR1 is SGHTA, CDR2 FQGNSA, per germline. This CDR3 is 13 amino acids long. V lost 10 bases to trimming and J lost 2 bases, with 14 bases between them. The CDR3 region is CATRRDFQETQYF. For the CDR3, the DNA is TGTGCCACCAGGAGGGACTTTCAAGAGACCCAGTACTTC.

This clone was counted between two and nine times. The chain links TRBV30 to TRBJ1-2; D is undetermined. The CDR3 loop spans 11 amino acids. Trimming shortened V by 1 base and J by 8 bases, and 8 bases separated the two germline ends. Germline V gene lookup returns CDR1 GTSNPN and CDR2 SVGIG (reference sequence). The DNA for the CDR3 is TGTGCCTGGAGTGACTCGGGGGGCTACACCTTC. Translated, it gives CAWSDSGGYTF.

The chain couples TRBV5-6 to TRBJ2-5; possible D gene TRBD1, 6 bases. The germline V and J ends were trimmed by 0 bases and 0 bases, with 12 bases remaining between them. The CDR3 consists of 16 residues. Germline values: CDR1 SGHDT, CDR2 YYEEEE. This CDR3 is CASSLGGDTNQETQYF. The CDR3 DNA reads TGTGCCAGCAGCTTGGGTGGGGACACAAACCAAGAGACCCAGTACTTC.

This clone has only one observation. The chain couples TRBV7-8 to TRBJ2-1, with TRBD2 identical over 7 bases. The ends lost 1 base at V and 8 bases at J; junction bases unmatched: 8. Germline CDR1 is SGHVS and CDR2 is FQNEAQ. The CDR3 runs 15 residues. The CDR3 region is CASSLGGGRRDEQFF. In DNA form, the CDR3 reads TGTGCCAGCAGCTTAGGCGGGGGAAGGAGGGATGAGCAGTTCTTC.

This sequence joins TRBV7-9 and TRBJ1-4, with a possible D match to TRBD1 (5 bases). Per germline, CDR1 SEHNR and CDR2 FQNEAQ (reference sequence). V gave up 5 bases and J gave up 6 bases, with 13 bases separating them. The CDR3 totals 14 residues. The CDR3 coding sequence is TGTGCCAGCAGCCCGCGACAGAACGATGAAAAACTGTTTTTT. It encodes CASSPRQNDEKLFF.

The J gene is TRBJ2-7, the V gene TRBV19; a weak D match, TRBD1 (6 bases). The V end was cut by 8 bases, the J end by 2 bases, with 10 bases between. Germline CDR1 and CDR2: LNHDA and SQIVND (reference sequence). CDR3 size: 12 residues. The CDR3 region is CASAGQTYEQYF. The DNA for the CDR3 is TGTGCCAGTGCTGGACAGACCTACGAGCAGTACTTC.

V gene TRBV30 combines with J gene TRBJ1-6, with D perhaps matching TRBD1 (6 bases). From germline, CDR1 is GTSNPN and CDR2 SVGIG (reference sequence). CDR3 size: 15 residues. V was cut by 1 base and J by 8 bases, with 15 bases left in between. The CDR3 sequence is CAWSASQGWDSPLHF. CDR3 DNA sequence: TGTGCCTGGAGTGCCTCACAGGGATGGGATTCACCCCTCCACTTT.

The chain links TRBV11-2 to TRBJ2-7; D might be TRBD2 (7 bases). Germline loops: CDR1 SGHAT, CDR2 FQNNGV. Trimming pared 1 base from V and 2 bases from J, leaving 21 bases between. This CDR3 is 18 amino acids long. The chain's CDR3 is CASSLALIVAGAPYEQYF. The CDR3 nucleotides are TGTGCCAGCAGCTTAGCGCTAATCGTTGCGGGGGCCCCCTACGAGCAGTACTTC.

There are a few counts of this clone. The V gene is TRBV2, the J gene TRBJ2-2; no clear D gene. The CDR3 is 15 amino acids. Per germline, CDR1 SNHLY and CDR2 FYNNEI. Trimming took off 5 bases at V and 1 base at J, with 11 bases between the two ends. The CDR3 here is CASSPYLVNTGELFF. CDR3 nucleotide sequence: TGTGCCAGCAGTCCTTACCTAGTGAACACCGGGGAGCTGTTTTTT.

With regard to this clone: At one boundary the junction diverges from the germline segment, which might be a read error. Other DNA sequences of this sample code for an identical CDR3. The chain recombines TRBV28 with TRBJ1-6; 11 bases line up with TRBD1. The CDR3 runs 15 residues. Germline assignment: CDR1 MDHEN and CDR2 SYDVKM. The CDR3 DNA is TGTGCCAGCAGTCCGGGGACAGGGGGACATTCACCTCTCCACTTT. Protein product: CASSPGTGGHSPLHF.

Only a few counts were recorded for this clone. The chain has TRBV30 and TRBJ2-5, with TRBD1 matching over 9 bases. V was clipped by 5 bases and J by 6 bases; unmatched bases: 13. Germline-derived CDR1 and CDR2 are GTSNPN and SVGIG (reference sequence). This CDR3 region has 15 residues. CDR3 region: CAWAPPQGAGKTQYF. The CDR3 coding sequence is TGTGCCTGGGCCCCCCCACAGGGGGCAGGGAAGACCCAGTACTTC.

The chain couples TRBV7-6 to TRBJ2-3; no firm D call. Trimming pared 0 bases from V and 0 bases from J, leaving 7 bases between. Germline-derived CDR1 and CDR2 are SGHVS and FNYEAQ. The CDR3 spans 15 residues. In DNA, the CDR3 is TGTGCCAGCAGCTTAGCAGACTCTAGCACAGATACGCAGTATTTT. Protein: CASSLADSSTDTQYF.

The rearrangement links TRBV5-1 to TRBJ2-5, with a possible D match to TRBD1 (5 bases). CDR1 is SGHRS and CDR2 is YFSETQ in the germline V gene. This CDR3 region has 14 residues. Trimming removed 0 bases from V and 5 bases from J, with 11 bases in between. CDR3 sequence reads: CASSLAVDKETQYF. In nucleotides, the CDR3 is TGCGCCAGCAGCTTGGCCGTGGACAAGGAGACCCAGTACTTC.

The chain joins TRBV19 to TRBJ2-1; the D gene is possibly TRBD1 (5 bases). Germline V gene data show CDR1 as LNHDA and CDR2 as SQIVND (reference sequence). The CDR3 is 16 residues long. Deletions cut 4 bases from V and 0 bases from J, with 13 bases between. The CDR3, as DNA: TGTGCCAGTAGTAAGGGGCGGACGAGCTCCTACAATGAGCAGTTCTTC. Encoded protein: CASSKGRTSSYNEQFF. The full variable domain, rest sourced from reference TRBV19 and TRBJ2-1, is DGGITQSPKYLFRKEGQNVTLSCEQNLNHDAMYWYRQDPGQGLRLIYYSQIVNDFQKGDIAEGYSVSREKKESFPLTVTSAQKNPTAFYLCASSKGRTSSYNEQFFGPGTRLTVL.

The chain employs TRBV4-3 and TRBJ2-3, with a possible D match to TRBD1 (6 bases). V was trimmed by 4 bases and J by 2 bases, leaving 10 bases between them. This CDR3 spans 14 amino acids. Germline V CDR1 and CDR2: LGHNA, YSLEER. The CDR3 sequence is CASSPGQNTDTQYF. In DNA, the CDR3 is TGCGCCAGCAGCCCAGGACAGAACACAGATACGCAGTATTTT.

As to this clone: An end of the junction does not agree with germline; a read error may underlie this. V usage is TRBV7-9 and J usage is TRBJ1-6; 8 bases map to TRBD1. Per germline, CDR1 SEHNR and CDR2 FQNEAQ (reference sequence). This CDR3 is built from 16 residues. CDR3: CSSSLDGAGGLSPLHF. CDR3 DNA sequence: TGTTCCAGCAGCTTAGATGGGGCAGGGGGCCTTTCACCCCTCCACTTT.

V is TRBV7-2 and J is TRBJ2-3, with 7 positions matching TRBD2. Trimming at V came to 1 base and at J to 3 bases, leaving 1 base not matched to a gene. Per the germline V gene, CDR1 is SGHTA and CDR2 is FQGNSA. CDR3 length: 14 amino acids. This CDR3 reads CASSLEGGTDTQYF. The CDR3 nucleotides read TGTGCCAGCAGCTTAGAGGGAGGGACAGATACGCAGTATTTT.

The chain joins TRBV11-2 to TRBJ1-3; no clear D. This CDR3 region has 13 residues. From germline, CDR1 is SGHAT and CDR2 FQNNGV. V lost 4 bases to trimming and J lost 0 bases, with 4 bases between them. The CDR3 loop is CASSSHSGNTIYF. Written as DNA, the CDR3 is TGTGCCAGCAGCTCCCACTCTGGAAACACCATATATTTT. The full variable domain, completed using reference TRBV11-2 and TRBJ1-3, is EAGVAQSPRYKIIEKRQSVAFWCNPISGHATLYWYQQILGQGPKLLIQFQNNGVVDDSQLPKDRFSAERLKGVDSTLKIQPAKLEDSAVYLCASSSHSGNTIYFGEGSWLTVV.

The genes are TRBV6-5 and TRBJ2-2; D is unresolved. In germline, CDR1 is MNHEY, CDR2 SVGAGI. The CDR3 has 16 residues. Trimming left V 2 bases short and J 5 bases short, with 15 bases between. CDR3 residues: CASSYQVAELTGELFF. CDR3 DNA: TGTGCCAGCAGTTACCAAGTGGCGGAGCTTACCGGGGAGCTGTTTTTT.

The V gene is TRBV2, the J gene TRBJ1-2; possibly TRBD1 for D (6 bases). Trimming stripped 6 bases from V and 1 base from J, with 12 bases between. The length of the CDR3 is 14 residues. CDR1 and CDR2 (germline): SNHLY, FYNNEI. CDR3 loop: CASSGTGSNYGYTF. The CDR3 DNA is TGTGCCAGCAGCGGAACAGGGAGTAACTATGGCTACACCTTC.

This sequence joins TRBV27 and TRBJ2-2; D is possibly TRBD1 (6 bases). Deletions cut 3 bases from V and 5 bases from J, with 10 bases between. From germline, CDR1 is MNHEY and CDR2 SMNVEV (reference sequence). CDR3 length equals 14 residues. CDR3 in DNA: TGTGCCAGCAGTTTCTATACAGGGACCGGGGAGCTGTTTTTT. This codes for CASSFYTGTGELFF.